One T cell receptor beta chain is described in this entry. Antigen specificity is unknown. This sample is drawn from a study of cytomegalovirus exposure and HLA in healthy donors. V shed 5 bases and J 2 bases; nucleotides not matched to a gene: 3. The CDR3 runs to 15 residues. The germline V gene encodes CDR1 MNHNY and CDR2 SVGAGI (reference sequence). In the PCR, 60 Vbeta and 13 Jbeta primers were used. Assay: immunoSEQ multiplex PCR; the TCRdb copy retains only in-frame clones and omits some. Among fewer than 200,000 clones, approximately 85% were seen once, and the ten largest hold 2.5%. Nominally healthy donors were sampled, though unrecorded immune exposures were likely. Regarding the study as a whole: Presence/absence analyses rested on an assumption that sequencing depth was roughly uniform across donors. The dataset shows that most TCR sequences were rare, while some public TCRs occurred in many donors.

The clonotype comes from a man in his thirties or forties in good health and CMV-seropositive. The sequencing sample was made of PBMCs. This chain links TRBV6-6 with TRBJ2-3, with 11 positions matching TRBD1. CDR3 in DNA: TGTGCCAGCAGTAGGGACAGGGGGGACACAGATACGCAGTATTTT. The encoded protein is CASSRDRGDTDTQYF.